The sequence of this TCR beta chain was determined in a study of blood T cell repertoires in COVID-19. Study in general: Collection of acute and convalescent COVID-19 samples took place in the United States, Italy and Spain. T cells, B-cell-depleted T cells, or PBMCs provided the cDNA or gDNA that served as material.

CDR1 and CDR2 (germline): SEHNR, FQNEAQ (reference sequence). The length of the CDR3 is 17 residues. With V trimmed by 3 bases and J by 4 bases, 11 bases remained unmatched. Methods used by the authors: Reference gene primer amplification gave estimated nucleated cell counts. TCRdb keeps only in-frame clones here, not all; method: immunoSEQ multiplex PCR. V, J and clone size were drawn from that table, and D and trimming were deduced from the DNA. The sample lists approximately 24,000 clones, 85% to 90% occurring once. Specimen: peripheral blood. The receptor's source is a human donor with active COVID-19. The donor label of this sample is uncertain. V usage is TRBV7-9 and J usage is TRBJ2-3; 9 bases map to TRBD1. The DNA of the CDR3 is TGTGCCAGCAGCTTTCCCAAGCCGGGACAGGGCGCAGATACGCAGTATTTT. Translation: CASSFPKPGQGADTQYF.